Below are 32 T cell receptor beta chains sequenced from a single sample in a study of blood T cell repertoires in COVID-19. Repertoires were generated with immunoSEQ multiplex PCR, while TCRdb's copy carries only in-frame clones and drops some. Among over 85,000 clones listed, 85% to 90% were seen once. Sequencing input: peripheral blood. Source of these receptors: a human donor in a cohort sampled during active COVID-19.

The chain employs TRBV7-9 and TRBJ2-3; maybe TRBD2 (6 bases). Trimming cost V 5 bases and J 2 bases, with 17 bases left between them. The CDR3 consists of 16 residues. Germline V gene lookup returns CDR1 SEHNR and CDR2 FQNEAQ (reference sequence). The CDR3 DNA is TGTGCCAGCAGCCCCCCCCGGGACTTCTACACAGATACGCAGTATTTT. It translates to CASSPPRDFYTDTQYF.

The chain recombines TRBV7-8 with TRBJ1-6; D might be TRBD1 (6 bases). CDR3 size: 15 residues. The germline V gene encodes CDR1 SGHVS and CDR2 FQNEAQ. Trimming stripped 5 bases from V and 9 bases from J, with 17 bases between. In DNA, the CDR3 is TGTGCCAGCAGCCCGAGGCCAACAGGGACTTCACCCCTCCACTTT. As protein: CASSPRPTGTSPLHF.

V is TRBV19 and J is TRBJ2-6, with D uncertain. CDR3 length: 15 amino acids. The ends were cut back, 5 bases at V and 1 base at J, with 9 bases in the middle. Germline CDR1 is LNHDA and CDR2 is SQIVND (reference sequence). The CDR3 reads CASSPTSSGANVLTF. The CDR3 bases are TGTGCCAGTAGTCCGACAAGTTCTGGGGCCAACGTCCTGACTTTC. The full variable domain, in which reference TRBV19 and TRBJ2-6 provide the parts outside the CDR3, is DGGITQSPKYLFRKEGQNVTLSCEQNLNHDAMYWYRQDPGQGLRLIYYSQIVNDFQKGDIAEGYSVSREKKESFPLTVTSAQKNPTAFYLCASSPTSSGANVLTFGAGSRLTVL.

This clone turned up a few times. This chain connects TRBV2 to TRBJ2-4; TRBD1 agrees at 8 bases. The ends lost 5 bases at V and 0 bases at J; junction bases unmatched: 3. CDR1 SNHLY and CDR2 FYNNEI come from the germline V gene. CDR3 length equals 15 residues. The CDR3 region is CASSWDRLAKNIQYF. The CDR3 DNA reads TGTGCCAGCAGTTGGGACAGGCTAGCCAAAAACATTCAGTACTTC.

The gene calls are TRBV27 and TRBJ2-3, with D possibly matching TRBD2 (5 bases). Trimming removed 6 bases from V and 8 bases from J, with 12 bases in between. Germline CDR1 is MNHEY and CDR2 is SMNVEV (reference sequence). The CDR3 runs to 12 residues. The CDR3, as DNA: TGTGCCAGCAGCTACCATGAGGGTACGCAGTATTTT. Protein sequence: CASSYHEGTQYF.

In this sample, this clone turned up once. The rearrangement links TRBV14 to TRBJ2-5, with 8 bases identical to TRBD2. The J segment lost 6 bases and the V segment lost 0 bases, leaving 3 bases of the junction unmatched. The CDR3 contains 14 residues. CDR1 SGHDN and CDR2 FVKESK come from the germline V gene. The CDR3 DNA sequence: TGTGCCAGCAGCCAAGATGTAGCGGGACAGACCCAGTACTTC. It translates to CASSQDVAGQTQYF.

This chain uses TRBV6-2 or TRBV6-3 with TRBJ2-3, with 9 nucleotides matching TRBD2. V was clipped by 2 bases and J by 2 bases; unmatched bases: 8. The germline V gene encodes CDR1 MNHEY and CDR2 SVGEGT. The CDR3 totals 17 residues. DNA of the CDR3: TGTGCCAGCAGTTACCAAACCGGGACTAGCCCCACAGATACGCAGTATTTT. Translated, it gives CASSYQTGTSPTDTQYF.

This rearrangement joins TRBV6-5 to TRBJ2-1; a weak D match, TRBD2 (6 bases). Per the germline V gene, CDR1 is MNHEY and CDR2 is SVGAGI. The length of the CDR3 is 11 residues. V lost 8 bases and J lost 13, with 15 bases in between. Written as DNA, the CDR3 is TGTGCCAGCCACTCCCCAGCGGGTCAGTTCTTC. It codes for CASHSPAGQFF.

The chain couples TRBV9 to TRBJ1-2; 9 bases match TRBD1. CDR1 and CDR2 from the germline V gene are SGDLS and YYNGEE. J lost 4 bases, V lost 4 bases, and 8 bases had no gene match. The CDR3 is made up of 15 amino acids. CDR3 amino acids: CASSPGQGKGYGYTF. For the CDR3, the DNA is TGTGCCAGCAGCCCCGGACAGGGGAAAGGCTATGGCTACACCTTC.

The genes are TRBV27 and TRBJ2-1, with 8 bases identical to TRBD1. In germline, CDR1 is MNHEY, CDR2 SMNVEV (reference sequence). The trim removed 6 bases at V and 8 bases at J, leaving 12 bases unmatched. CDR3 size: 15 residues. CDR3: CASSPGPGQVHEQFF. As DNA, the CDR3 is TGTGCCAGCAGCCCCGGCCCGGGACAGGTGCATGAGCAGTTCTTC.

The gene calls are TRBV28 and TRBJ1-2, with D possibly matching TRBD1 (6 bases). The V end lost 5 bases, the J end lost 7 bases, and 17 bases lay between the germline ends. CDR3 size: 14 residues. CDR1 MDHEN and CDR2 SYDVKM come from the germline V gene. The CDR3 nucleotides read TGTGCCAGCAGTCGGACAGTTTCTATCTCTGGCTACACCTTC. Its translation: CASSRTVSISGYTF.

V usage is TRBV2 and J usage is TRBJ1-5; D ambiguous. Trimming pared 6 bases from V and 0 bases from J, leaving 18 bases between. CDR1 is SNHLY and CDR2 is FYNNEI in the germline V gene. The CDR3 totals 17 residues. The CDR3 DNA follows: TGTGCCAGCAGGGAGGGAGTCAGGACTTATAGCAATCAGCCCCAGCATTTT. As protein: CASREGVRTYSNQPQHF.

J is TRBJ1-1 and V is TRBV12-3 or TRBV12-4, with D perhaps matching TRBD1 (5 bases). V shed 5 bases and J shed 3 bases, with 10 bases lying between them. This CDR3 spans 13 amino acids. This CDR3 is CASSTRGDTEAFF. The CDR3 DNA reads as TGTGCCAGCAGTACACGGGGGGACACTGAAGCTTTCTTT.

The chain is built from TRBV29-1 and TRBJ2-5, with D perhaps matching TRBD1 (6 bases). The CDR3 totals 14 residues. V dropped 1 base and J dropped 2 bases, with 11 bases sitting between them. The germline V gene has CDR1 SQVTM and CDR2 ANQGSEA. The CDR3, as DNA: TGCAGCGTTGAAGTGCTTGGACAGCAAGAGACCCAGTACTTC. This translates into CSVEVLGQQETQYF.

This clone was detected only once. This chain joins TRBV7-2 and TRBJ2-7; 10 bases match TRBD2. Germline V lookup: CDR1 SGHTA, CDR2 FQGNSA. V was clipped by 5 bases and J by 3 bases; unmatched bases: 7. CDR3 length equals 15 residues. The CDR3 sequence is CASSRTSGKNYEQYF. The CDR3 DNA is TGTGCCAGCAGCCGGACTAGCGGAAAAAACTACGAGCAGTACTTC.

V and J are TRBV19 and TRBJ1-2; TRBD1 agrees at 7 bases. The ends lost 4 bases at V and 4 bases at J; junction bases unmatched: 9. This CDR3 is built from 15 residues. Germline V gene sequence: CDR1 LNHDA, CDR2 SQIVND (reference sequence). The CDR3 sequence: CASSTSTGWGYGYTF. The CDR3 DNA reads TGTGCCAGTAGTACTTCGACAGGGTGGGGCTATGGCTACACCTTC.

The CDR3 bases are TGTGCCAGCAGTTACTCAGCCATACTGGGCCCTGAAGCTTTCTTT. It specifies CASSYSAILGPEAFF. The V call is TRBV6-6, the J call TRBJ1-1; no reliable D call. The V end was cut by 0 bases, the J end by 6 bases, with 14 bases between. Looked up from germline, CDR1 is MNHNY and CDR2 is SVGAGI (reference sequence). The CDR3 length is 15 residues.

CDR3 amino acids: CASSEPPGDILSYEQYF. For the CDR3, the DNA is TGTGCCAGCAGTGAGCCCCCAGGGGACATCCTCTCCTACGAGCAGTACTTC. This chain links TRBV6-1 with TRBJ2-7; D might be TRBD1 (6 bases). This CDR3 is built from 17 residues. Trimming left V 3 bases short and J 0 bases short, with 18 bases between. Germline V gene data show CDR1 as MNHNS and CDR2 as SASEGT.

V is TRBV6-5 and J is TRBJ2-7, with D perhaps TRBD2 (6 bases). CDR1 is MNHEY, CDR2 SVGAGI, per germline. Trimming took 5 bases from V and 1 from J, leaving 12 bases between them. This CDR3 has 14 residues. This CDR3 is CASSPQGGSYEQYF. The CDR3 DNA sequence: TGTGCCAGCAGTCCCCAGGGAGGATCCTACGAGCAGTACTTC.

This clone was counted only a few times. CDR3 bases: TGTGCCACCAGTGATTCTCGACAGGGAATCTCGGGAGAGCAGTACTTC. Residues: CATSDSRQGISGEQYF. This sequence joins TRBV24-1 and TRBJ2-7; 7 bases agree with TRBD1. Trimming removed 2 bases from V and 7 bases from J; junction bases left unmatched: 13. Germline lookup yields CDR1 KGHDR and CDR2 SFDVKD. The CDR3 runs to 16 residues.

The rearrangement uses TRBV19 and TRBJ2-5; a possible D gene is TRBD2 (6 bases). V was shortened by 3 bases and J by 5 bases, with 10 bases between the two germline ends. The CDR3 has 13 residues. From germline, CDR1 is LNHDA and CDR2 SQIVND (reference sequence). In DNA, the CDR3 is TGTGCCAGTAGTATGGGACTTCTGGAGACCCAGTACTTC. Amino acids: CASSMGLLETQYF.

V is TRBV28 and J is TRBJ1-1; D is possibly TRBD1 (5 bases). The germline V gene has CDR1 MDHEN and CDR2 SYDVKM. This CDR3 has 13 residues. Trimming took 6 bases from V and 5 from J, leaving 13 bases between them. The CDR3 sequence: CASRDDRTTEAFF. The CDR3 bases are TGTGCCAGCAGGGATGACAGAACTACTGAAGCTTTCTTT.

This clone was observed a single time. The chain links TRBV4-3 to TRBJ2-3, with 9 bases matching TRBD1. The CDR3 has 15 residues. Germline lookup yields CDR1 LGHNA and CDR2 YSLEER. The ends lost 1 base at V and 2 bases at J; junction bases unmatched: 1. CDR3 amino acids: CASSQGQGDTDTQYF. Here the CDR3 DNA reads TGCGCCAGCAGCCAAGGACAGGGGGACACAGATACGCAGTATTTT.

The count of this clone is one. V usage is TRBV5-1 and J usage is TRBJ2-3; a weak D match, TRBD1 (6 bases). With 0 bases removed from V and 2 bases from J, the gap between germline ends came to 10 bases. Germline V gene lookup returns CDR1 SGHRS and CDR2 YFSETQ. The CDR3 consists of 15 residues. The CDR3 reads CASSLETGITDTQYF. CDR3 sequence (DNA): TGCGCCAGCAGCTTGGAAACAGGGATCACAGATACGCAGTATTTT.

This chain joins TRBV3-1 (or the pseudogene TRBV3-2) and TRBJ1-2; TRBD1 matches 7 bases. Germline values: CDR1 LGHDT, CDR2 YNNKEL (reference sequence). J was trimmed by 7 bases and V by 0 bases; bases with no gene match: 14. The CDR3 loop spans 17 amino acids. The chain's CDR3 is CASSQDLTGVAFRGYTF. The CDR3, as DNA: TGTGCCAGCAGCCAAGATTTAACAGGGGTAGCCTTTCGTGGCTACACCTTC.

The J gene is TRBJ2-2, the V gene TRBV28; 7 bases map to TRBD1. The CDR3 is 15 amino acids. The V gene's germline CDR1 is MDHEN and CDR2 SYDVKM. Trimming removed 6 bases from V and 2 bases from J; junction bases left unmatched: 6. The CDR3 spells CASSSGQLNTGELFF. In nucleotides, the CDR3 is TGTGCCAGCAGCTCGGGACAGCTAAACACCGGGGAGCTGTTTTTT.

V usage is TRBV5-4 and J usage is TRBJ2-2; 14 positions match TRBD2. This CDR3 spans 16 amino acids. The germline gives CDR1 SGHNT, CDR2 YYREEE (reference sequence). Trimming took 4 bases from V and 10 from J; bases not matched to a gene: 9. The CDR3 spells CASSLSRLAGGKELFF. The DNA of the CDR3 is TGTGCCAGCAGCCTTTCCCGACTAGCGGGGGGGAAGGAGCTGTTTTTT.

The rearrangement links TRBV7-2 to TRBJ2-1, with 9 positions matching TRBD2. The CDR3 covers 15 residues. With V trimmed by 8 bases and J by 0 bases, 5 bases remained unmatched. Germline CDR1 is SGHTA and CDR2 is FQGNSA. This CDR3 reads CASGLAGSSYNEQFF. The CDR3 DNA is TGTGCCAGCGGGCTAGCGGGATCCTCCTACAATGAGCAGTTCTTC.

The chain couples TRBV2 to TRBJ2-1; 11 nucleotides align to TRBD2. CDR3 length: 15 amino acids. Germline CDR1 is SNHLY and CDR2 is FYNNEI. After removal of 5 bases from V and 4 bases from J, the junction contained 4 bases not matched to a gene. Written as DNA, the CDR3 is TGTGCCAGCAGTTATAGCGGGAGGGGGTACAATGAGCAGTTCTTC. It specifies CASSYSGRGYNEQFF.

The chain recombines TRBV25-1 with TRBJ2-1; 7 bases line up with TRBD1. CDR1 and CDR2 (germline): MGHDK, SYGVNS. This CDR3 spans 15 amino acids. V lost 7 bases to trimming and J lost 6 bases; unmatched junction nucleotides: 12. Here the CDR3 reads CASTRDRVVFNEQFF. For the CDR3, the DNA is TGTGCCAGCACCCGCGACAGGGTCGTTTTCAATGAGCAGTTCTTC.

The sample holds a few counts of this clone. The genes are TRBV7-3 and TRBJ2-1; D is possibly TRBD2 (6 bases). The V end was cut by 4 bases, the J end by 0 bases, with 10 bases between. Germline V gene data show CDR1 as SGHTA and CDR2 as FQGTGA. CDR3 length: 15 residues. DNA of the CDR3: TGTGCCAGCAGCTCTGGGACTTCCTCCTACAATGAGCAGTTCTTC. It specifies CASSSGTSSYNEQFF.

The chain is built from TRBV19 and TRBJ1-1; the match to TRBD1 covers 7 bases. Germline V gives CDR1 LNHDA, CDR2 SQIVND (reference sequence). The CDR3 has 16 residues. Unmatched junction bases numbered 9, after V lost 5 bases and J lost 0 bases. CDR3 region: CASSPRTGQLNTEAFF. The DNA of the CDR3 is TGTGCCAGTAGTCCAAGGACGGGACAGTTGAACACTGAAGCTTTCTTT.